Presented here are 18 T cell receptor beta chains from one specimen sequenced in a study of T cells expressing NK-cell markers. TCRdb reprocessed the 5' RACE reads and stores each CDR3 protein as one record, lacking DNA. The data include roughly 160,000 distinct CDR3 sequences; the top ten clones carry 15% to 20%. Source material: blood T cells: a sorted CD56 or NKG2C T cell subset, CD4+ or CD8+ T cells, or bulk PBMC T cells (not recorded which). Source of these receptors: a woman aged 18 to 75 in good health.

This chain connects TRBV11-3 to TRBJ2-1; TCRdb returns TRBD2, unconfirmable since there is no DNA. The CDR3 covers 16 residues. Germline V CDR1 and CDR2: SGHNT, YENEEA. CDR3 sequence: CASSLGSGLVSNEQFF.

This chain joins TRBV5-1 and TRBJ2-5; as DNA is missing, the TRBD2 call by TCRdb cannot be tested. Looked up from germline, CDR1 is SGHRS and CDR2 is YFSETQ. The CDR3 has 15 residues. CDR3 region: CASSLFMAAGETQYF.

This chain joins TRBV7-7 and TRBJ2-1; TCRdb outputs TRBD2, but without DNA this stays unchecked. The CDR3 is 15 residues long. Per the germline V gene, CDR1 is SSHAT and CDR2 is FNYEAQ (reference sequence). CDR3 loop: CASSPLAGGEVEQFF.

The chain uses TRBV5-5 and TRBJ2-3; no DNA is available, so the TRBD1 call from TCRdb remains unchecked. This CDR3 is 14 amino acids long. In germline, CDR1 is SGHKS, CDR2 YYEKEE (reference sequence). The CDR3 spells CASSGPGPPYTQYF.

This chain links TRBV2 with TRBJ2-4; TCRdb selects TRBD1, and the lack of DNA leaves this call unchecked. The CDR3 covers 15 residues. Germline-derived CDR1 and CDR2 are SNHLY and FYNNEI. The CDR3 loop is CASSDNGMAKNIQYF.

The V call is TRBV20-1, the J call TRBJ1-5; checking the TCRdb D call of TRBD1 is not possible without DNA. Germline lookup yields CDR1 DFQATT and CDR2 SNEGSKA (reference sequence). The CDR3 is 13 residues long. Here the CDR3 reads CSACDRGGQPQHF.

The chain carries TRBV10-3 and TRBJ2-1; TCRdb indicates TRBD2, and absent DNA this call remains unverified. The CDR3 totals 15 residues. Looked up from germline, CDR1 is ENHRY and CDR2 is SYGVKD. CDR3 amino acids: CATGLAGGPGQGQFF.

The rearrangement links TRBV6-6 to TRBJ2-2; the D gene TCRdb calls, TRBD2, cannot be checked with no DNA. The CDR3 sequence is 12 residues long. Germline V gene lookup returns CDR1 MNHNY and CDR2 SVGAGI (reference sequence). The CDR3 region is CANQTSAGELFF.

The V gene is TRBV9, the J gene TRBJ2-3; TCRdb designates TRBD2, a call that cannot be tested without DNA. The CDR3 runs to 14 residues. CDR1 is SGDLS and CDR2 is YYNGEE in the germline V gene. This CDR3 reads CASSPSGRLDTQYF.

V usage is TRBV27 and J usage is TRBJ1-2; lacking DNA, the TRBD1 call made by TCRdb goes unchecked. The CDR3 covers 13 residues. In germline, CDR1 is MNHEY, CDR2 SMNVEV (reference sequence). CDR3 amino acids: CASSLARDYGYTF.

This rearrangement joins TRBV2 to TRBJ2-2; the TCRdb D gene call, TRBD1, has no DNA to confirm it. The CDR3 contains 15 residues. CDR1 is SNHLY, CDR2 FYNNEI, per germline. The CDR3 reads CASSRGRPNTGELFF.

The genes are TRBV9 and TRBJ2-5; no DNA is available, so the TRBD1 call from TCRdb remains unchecked. This CDR3 has 18 residues. CDR1 SGDLS and CDR2 YYNGEE come from the germline V gene. The CDR3 loop reads CASSVDSGGQQVRETQYF.

The chain employs TRBV7-9 and TRBJ2-1; TCRdb picks TRBD2, but there is no DNA to check that call. CDR3 size: 15 residues. CDR1 and CDR2 from the germline V gene are SEHNR and FQNEAQ (reference sequence). This CDR3 reads CASSQTSGAINEQFF. The full variable domain, rest sourced from reference TRBV7-9 and TRBJ2-1, is DTGVSQNPRHKITKRGQNVTFRCDPISEHNRLYWYRQTLGQGPEFLTYFQNEAQLEKSRLLSDRFSAERPKGSFSTLEIQRTEQGDSAMYLCASSQTSGAINEQFFGPGTRLTVL.

This sequence joins TRBV7-3 and TRBJ2-2; checking the TCRdb D call of TRBD1 is not possible without DNA. CDR1 is SGHTA, CDR2 FQGTGA, per germline. The CDR3 runs 17 residues. The CDR3: CASSLTDRGPYTGELFF. The variable domain in full, completed from reference TRBV7-3 and TRBJ2-2, reads GAGVSQTPSNKVTEKGKYVELRCDPISGHTALYWYRQSLGQGPEFLIYFQGTGAADDSGLPNDRFFAVRPEGSVSTLKIQRTERGDSAVYLCASSLTDRGPYTGELFFGEGSRLTVL.

The chain combines TRBV7-2 with TRBJ2-4; TCRdb selects TRBD1, and the lack of DNA leaves this call unchecked. The germline CDR1 and CDR2 sequences are SGHTA and FQGNSA. The CDR3 length is 16 residues. Here the CDR3 reads CASSPGQGKRENIQYF.

The chain combines TRBV2 with TRBJ2-7. The CDR3 has 12 residues. Germline V gene lookup returns CDR1 SNHLY and CDR2 FYNNEI. The CDR3 loop reads CASSVISKEQYF.

The J gene is TRBJ2-1, the V gene TRBV7-2; TCRdb reports TRBD1, a call that lacks DNA to check it against. The CDR3 spans 15 residues. CDR1 is SGHTA and CDR2 is FQGNSA in the germline V gene. CDR3 sequence reads: CASSLAGTGGDEQFF.

The rearrangement uses TRBV11-2 and TRBJ2-3; TCRdb returns TRBD2, unconfirmable since there is no DNA. The length of the CDR3 is 15 residues. Germline-derived CDR1 and CDR2 are SGHAT and FQNNGV. CDR3 loop: CASSLVGGREDTQYF. The full variable domain, rest sourced from reference TRBV11-2 and TRBJ2-3, is EAGVAQSPRYKIIEKRQSVAFWCNPISGHATLYWYQQILGQGPKLLIQFQNNGVVDDSQLPKDRFSAERLKGVDSTLKIQPAKLEDSAVYLCASSLVGGREDTQYFGPGTRLTVL.